This entry concerns a single TCR beta chain. The antigen is undetermined. These data originate in a study of radiotherapy plus CTLA-4 blockade in lung cancer. Those with chemo-refractory metastatic non-small-cell lung cancer were treated with focal radiation combined with CTLA-4 blockade using ipilimumab. Overall study results and limits: The study found tumor-derived TCR clones expanded in blood after radiotherapy plus ipilimumab.

Looked up from germline, CDR1 is SGHNT and CDR2 is YYREEE (reference sequence). The ends were cut back, 2 bases at V and 13 bases at J, with 15 bases in the middle. This CDR3 spans 12 amino acids. Method: immunoSEQ multiplex PCR; TCRdb's copy keeps in-frame clones and lacks some. The repertoire has tens of thousands of clones, roughly four fifths of them found once; the top ten carry 11%. This sequence originates from a human donor with non-small cell lung cancer who had stable disease on radiotherapy plus ipilimumab. The chain joins TRBV5-4 to TRBJ1-2; possible D gene TRBD1, 5 bases. Sequencing was performed on peripheral blood, taken from a patient treated with radiotherapy plus ipilimumab. CDR3 region: CASSLSNEGRTF. As DNA, the CDR3 is TGTGCCAGCAGCTTATCGAACGAGGGACGCACCTTC.